One sample yielded the 3 T cell receptor beta chains listed below, sequenced in a study of shared clonotypes between healthy human individuals. Generated by immunoSEQ multiplex PCR, the TCRdb table keeps only in-frame clones and is missing some. The profile shows approximately 980,000 clones, approximately 76% of them singletons. The sequenced sample was memory CD4+ T cells sorted from blood. Noted subset: CD45RA-negative fraction. These receptors all come from a man younger than 35 in good health.

The chain links TRBV12-5 to TRBJ2-7; a weak D match, TRBD2 (6 bases). Per germline, CDR1 LGHNT and CDR2 FRNRAP. V lost 6 bases and J lost 2, with 8 bases in between. There are 12 residues in the CDR3. The CDR3 region is CASGTRAYEQYF. DNA for the CDR3: TGTGCTAGTGGGACTAGGGCCTACGAGCAGTACTTC.

The chain joins TRBV30 to TRBJ2-7; unclear D gene. This CDR3 is built from 15 residues. Germline loops: CDR1 GTSNPN, CDR2 SVGIG (reference sequence). Between the trimmed V and J ends, which lost 0 bases and 3 bases, there was a span of 15 bases. The CDR3 DNA reads as TGTGCCTGGAGTGTACGTACCATGCAGAACTACGAGCAGTACTTC. Its translation: CAWSVRTMQNYEQYF. Variable domain in full (rest from reference TRBV30 and TRBJ2-7): SQTIHQWPATLVQPVGSPLSLECTVEGTSNPNLYWYRQAAGRGLQLLFYSVGIGQISSEVPQNLSASRPQDRQFILSSKKLLLSDSGFYLCAWSVRTMQNYEQYFGPGTRLTVT.

This clone was detected ten times or more. V gene TRBV11-1 combines with J gene TRBJ2-7; the D is unclear. The CDR3 loop spans 13 amino acids. Trimming left V 5 bases short and J 0 bases short, with 8 bases between. Germline lookup yields CDR1 SGHAT and CDR2 FQDESV (reference sequence). CDR3: CASSPLSSYEQYF. CDR3 DNA: TGTGCCAGCAGCCCACTGAGCTCCTACGAGCAGTACTTC.